These T cell receptor beta chains were read from a single sample in a study of shared clonotypes between healthy human individuals. Here immunoSEQ multiplex PCR was the method, and the copy in TCRdb shows in-frame clones only, minus some. The sample contains 2.5 million or so clones, over 85% of which appear only once. Sequencing was carried out using naive CD4+ T cells sorted from blood. The receptors come from a man aged 18 to 30 in good health. CDR3s leave out the opening cysteine and the closing phenylalanine or tryptophan.

v_gene	j_gene	CDR3aa
TRBV2	TRBJ1-6	ASSSSGLGSPLH
TRBV6-1	TRBJ2-7	ASSPPTDEQY
TRBV29-1	TRBJ2-2	SVERTENTGELF
TRBV6-6	TRBJ2-1	ASSWREGRDEQF
TRBV11-2	TRBJ2-3	ASSLDGDSTDTQY
TRBV7-2	TRBJ2-7	ASSLAPGLDKDEQY
TRBV9	TRBJ2-2	ASSVVADNTGELF
TRBV6-5	TRBJ1-4	ASSYGTGRNEKLF
TRBV7-9	TRBJ2-1	ASSLAGTAGNEQF
TRBV25-1	TRBJ2-1	ASSEFGFNEQF
TRBV5-1	TRBJ2-1	ASSFLSGQGRNEQF
TRBV28	TRBJ2-7	ASRPTGGFPTEQY
TRBV5-1	TRBJ2-5	ASRRDQETQY
TRBV19	TRBJ1-1	ASSEVTGGRTEAF
TRBV5-1	TRBJ1-6	ASSLRAEKNSPLH
TRBV5-1	TRBJ2-3	ASSLAWTTDTQY
TRBV7-8	TRBJ1-3	ASSTDRGYTIY
TRBV6-5	TRBJ1-2	ASSRGGDGYT
TRBV6-5	TRBJ2-3	ATSRGPSTDTQY
TRBV5-1	TRBJ1-6	ASSLEGGGSPLH
TRBV7-2	TRBJ2-7	ASSLDGTSLYEQY
TRBV7-6	TRBJ2-5	ASSTFRDRGRQETQY
TRBV11-3	TRBJ1-6	ASSLNSFSPLH
TRBV25-1	TRBJ1-6	ASGVGGLSDSPLH